This T cell receptor (beta chain) is drawn from a study of T-cell reconstitution after alpha-beta-depleted transplantation in children. This clonotype appeared many times. The CDR3 length is 16 residues. Germline V gives CDR1 SEHNR, CDR2 FQNEAQ (reference sequence). V was pared by 0 bases and J by 3 bases, with 8 bases of the junction left unmatched. Preparing the TCRbeta library involved the use of unique molecular identifiers. TCRdb redid the calling of the PCR reads with MiXCR, one entry per CDR3 protein. The table shows around 450,000 distinct CDR3 sequences, with roughly 10% occurring only once. The specimen comprised PBMCs, sampled before TCRalphabeta/CD19-depleted stem cell transplant. The V and J genes are TRBV7-9 and TRBJ2-7, with 7 bases matching TRBD2. The TCR originated in a child aged 2-15 years with inherited bone marrow failure, due to receive a stem cell transplant. CDR3 sequence: CASSLADAGAHYEQYF. CDR3 bases: TGTGCCAGCAGCTTAGCAGATGCGGGAGCGCACTACGAGCAGTACTTC.